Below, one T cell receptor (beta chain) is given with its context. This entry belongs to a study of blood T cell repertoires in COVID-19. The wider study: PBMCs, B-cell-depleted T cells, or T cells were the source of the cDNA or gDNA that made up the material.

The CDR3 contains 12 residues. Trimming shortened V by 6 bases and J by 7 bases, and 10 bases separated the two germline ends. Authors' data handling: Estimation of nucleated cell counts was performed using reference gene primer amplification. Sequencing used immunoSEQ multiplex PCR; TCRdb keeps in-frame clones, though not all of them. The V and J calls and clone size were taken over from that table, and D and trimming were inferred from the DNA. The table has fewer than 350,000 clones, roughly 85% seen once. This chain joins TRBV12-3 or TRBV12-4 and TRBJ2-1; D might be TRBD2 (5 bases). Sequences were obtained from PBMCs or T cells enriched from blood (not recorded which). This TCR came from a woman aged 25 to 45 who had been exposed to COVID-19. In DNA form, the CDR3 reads TGTGCCAGCAGCCAACAGCGGAATGAGCAGTTCTTC. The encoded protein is CASSQQRNEQFF.